This TCR beta chain was captured in a study of blood T cell repertoires in COVID-19. About the research overall: The United States, Italy and Spain provided the acute and convalescent COVID-19 samples. PBMCs, B-cell-depleted T cells, or T cells provided the cDNA or gDNA that made up the material.

V was pared by 4 bases and J by 12 bases, with 14 bases between. Germline CDR1 and CDR2: SGHRS and YFSETQ. This CDR3 is 12 amino acids long. Original methodology: From reference gene primer amplification, estimates of nucleated cell counts were derived. The data were produced by immunoSEQ multiplex PCR, yet TCRdb's version contains in-frame clones alone and is incomplete. V and J calls and clone size are those listed in that table; D and trimming were worked out from the DNA. Of roughly 100,000 clones detected, roughly four fifths appear once; the ten largest clones hold roughly a tenth. The material sequenced was peripheral blood. This sequence joins TRBV5-1 and TRBJ2-1; D ambiguous. The TCR originated in a woman aged 70 to 79 with acute or convalescent COVID-19. The CDR3 spells CASSATFPGQFF. The CDR3 coding sequence is TGCGCCAGCAGCGCGACCTTCCCAGGGCAGTTCTTC.